The clone carrying this TCR beta chain has more than one count but fewer than ten. Trimming left V 0 bases short and J 4 bases short, with 6 bases between. Per germline, CDR1 MNHEY and CDR2 SVGEGT. The CDR3 length is 13 residues. This study enrolled people aged 18 to 89 from about 24 US geographic areas. The entry originates in a study of blood T cell repertoires in COVID-19. Study-wide background: Samples of COVID-19 (acute and convalescent) were obtained from the United States, Italy and Spain.

Per the original data handling: Cell counts per sample came from amplifying reference gene primers. The protocol was immunoSEQ multiplex PCR, while the TCRdb copy is restricted to in-frame clones and leaves out a portion. Clone size and the V and J calls come from that table; the DNA yielded D and trimming. The sample includes about 250,000 clones, 88% of them seen just once. V usage is TRBV6-2 or TRBV6-3 and J usage is TRBJ1-1; D remains unclear. Sequencing was carried out using PBMCs or T cells enriched from blood (not recorded which). This TCR was sampled from a woman in her 50s who had recovered from COVID-19. The CDR3 DNA sequence: TGTGCCAGCAGTTACTCGCAGGTCACTGAAGCTTTCTTT. Protein sequence: CASSYSQVTEAFF.